What follows describes a single T cell receptor (beta chain). The clone's antigen remains unknown. Base quality data are lacking; no much larger clone is found one base away. The sample belongs to a study of T cell repertoires in cytomegalovirus infection (dated by TCRdb to about 2019). With respect to the entire study: Peptide stimulations targeted recently identified HLA-C-restricted CMV epitopes, whose presentation resists viral immunomodulation, together with well-studied HLA-B-restricted epitopes. Donor HLA type was relevant to the analysis, because carriage of CMV infection together with the matching HLA type was indicated by public TCR beta signatures. Overall results and qualifications from the work: In both this cohort and an independent roughly 350-donor cohort, the cumulative frequency of public TCR beta family members distinguished carriers of CMV infection plus the relevant HLA type. The ex vivo response was dominated by HLA-C-restricted CMV-specific TCR beta clonotypes, and the single most frequent clonotype in two of eight donors was supplied by these HLA-C-restricted clonotypes.

Sequencing instrument: Illumina HiSeq 1500. TCRdb cleaned the public reads at Q25 with fastp, built clones with MiXCR and kept in-frame beta chains. For every CDR3 protein sequence, its rows merge into one entry that carries the most common genes and DNA. This sample gives about 700,000 distinct CDR3 sequences in total; around 30% of them show up just once. About 20% of the sample comes from the top ten. Per the publication, the treatment or condition label means: in vitro stimulation with specific CMV peptide epitopes to enrich CMV-specific T cells. CDR3 length: 14 amino acids, cysteine to phenylalanine. This entry keeps only the CDR3 DNA: 42 bases, framed from base 1. Trimmed from V: 3 bases; trimmed from J: 7 bases; junction bases lacking a gene match: 5.

The chain was built from TRBV12-3 or TRBV12-4 and TRBJ2-2; 7 middle bases align to TRBD2. This sample comprised cultured PBMCs, obtained from culture after CMV antigen stimulation. This clonotype was obtained from a human donor in good health (CMV status not recorded). Some clones in this sample may be carry-over from other donors' samples. The DNA is as follows: TGTGCCAGCAGTTTGGGGGAGGGAATCGGGGAGCTGTTTTTT. Translated, this gives CASSLGEGIGELFF.